This is a list of T cell receptor beta chains from one sample in a study of T-cell reconstitution after alpha-beta-depleted transplantation in children. Each CDR3 protein is one row after TCRdb ran MiXCR on the PCR reads. Of nearly 550,000 distinct CDR3 sequences listed, 15% to 20% are singletons. The sample in question was PBMCs from the stem cell graft donor, obtained from the stem cell graft. The receptor source for this set is a human donor who donated a stem cell graft to a child with acute lymphoblastic leukemia. CDR3s include the opening cysteine and the closing phenylalanine or tryptophan. D genes are given only for firm matches. For some rows the clone size is stated as once, few or many, or as a class when expanded; others skip it.

d_gene: -; j_gene: TRBJ1-2; v_gene: TRBV10-3; abundance: few; CDR3nt: TGTGCCATCAGTGCTGCAGGACTCCCTAACTATGGCTACACCTTC; CDR3aa: CAISAAGLPNYGYTF
d_gene: -; j_gene: TRBJ2-1; v_gene: TRBV5-1; abundance: few; CDR3nt: TGCGCCAGCAGCCCCCAGGGTAGTGAGCAGTTCTTC; CDR3aa: CASSPQGSEQFF
d_gene: TRBD1; j_gene: TRBJ2-7; v_gene: TRBV4-1; abundance: many; CDR3nt: TGCGCCAGCAGCCAAGTAGAAACAGGGGCCTACGAGCAGTACTTC; CDR3aa: CASSQVETGAYEQYF
d_gene: -; j_gene: TRBJ2-7; v_gene: TRBV5-1; abundance: -; CDR3nt: TGCGCCAGCAGCTTGGCTGCCTGGGGTGAGAGGGGCCCCTACGAGCAGTACTTC; CDR3aa: CASSLAAWGERGPYEQYF
d_gene: -; j_gene: TRBJ2-7; v_gene: TRBV10-3; abundance: -; CDR3nt: TGTGCCATCAGGGCTGAAAGGGGGGAGCAGTACTTC; CDR3aa: CAIRAERGEQYF
d_gene: TRBD2; j_gene: TRBJ2-7; v_gene: TRBV27; abundance: -; CDR3nt: TGTGCCAGCAGTCCCGGGACTAGCGGGAGTGAATACTTC; CDR3aa: CASSPGTSGSEYF
d_gene: TRBD2; j_gene: TRBJ2-1; v_gene: TRBV20-1; abundance: -; CDR3nt: TGCAGTGCTCCGCGCGGACTAGCGGGAGGATACAATGAGCAGTTCTTC; CDR3aa: CSAPRGLAGGYNEQFF
d_gene: -; j_gene: TRBJ2-7; v_gene: TRBV20-1; abundance: -; CDR3nt: TGCAGTGCTAGAAGCCGTGATACCTACGAGCAGTACTTC; CDR3aa: CSARSRDTYEQYF
d_gene: -; j_gene: TRBJ2-3; v_gene: TRBV12-3/TRBV12-4; abundance: few; CDR3nt: TGTGCCAGCAGTCCCCGGTTTTCGGGCACAGATACGCAGTATTTT; CDR3aa: CASSPRFSGTDTQYF
d_gene: -; j_gene: TRBJ2-1; v_gene: TRBV20-1; abundance: few; CDR3nt: TGCAGTGCTAGAGTGGAGGGAGGGGGGGATGAGCAGTTCTTC; CDR3aa: CSARVEGGGDEQFF
d_gene: -; j_gene: TRBJ2-1; v_gene: TRBV12-3/TRBV12-4; abundance: few; CDR3nt: TGTGCCAGCAGTTTGATTCTCGGGAGAGGCTACAATGAGCAGTTCTTC; CDR3aa: CASSLILGRGYNEQFF
d_gene: -; j_gene: TRBJ1-4; v_gene: TRBV20-1; abundance: -; CDR3nt: TGCAGTGTGAGGAGGGCTAATGAAAAACTGTTTTTT; CDR3aa: CSVRRANEKLFF
d_gene: TRBD1; j_gene: TRBJ2-7; v_gene: TRBV19; abundance: -; CDR3nt: TGTGCCAGTAGTATAGAGACAGGGGGCTACGAGCAGTACTTC; CDR3aa: CASSIETGGYEQYF
d_gene: -; j_gene: TRBJ2-3; v_gene: TRBV25-1; abundance: few; CDR3nt: TGTGCCAGCAGTGCGGAAAACGCAGATACGCAGTATTTT; CDR3aa: CASSAENADTQYF
d_gene: -; j_gene: TRBJ2-5; v_gene: TRBV21-1; abundance: -; CDR3nt: TGTGCCAGCAGCAATTATTTTCTTTTATCTGTTCGGGACCGTGCAGTGGAGACCCAGTACTTC; CDR3aa: CASSNYFLLSVRDRAVETQYF
d_gene: TRBD2; j_gene: TRBJ2-5; v_gene: TRBV25-1; abundance: few; CDR3nt: TGTGCCAGCAGTGAATCAGAAGCGGGGCAAGAGACCCAGTACTTC; CDR3aa: CASSESEAGQETQYF
d_gene: TRBD1; j_gene: TRBJ2-1; v_gene: TRBV12-3/TRBV12-4; abundance: -; CDR3nt: TGTGCCAGCAGCGGGACAGAATTTTACAATGAGCAGTTCTTC; CDR3aa: CASSGTEFYNEQFF
d_gene: -; j_gene: TRBJ2-1; v_gene: TRBV20-1; abundance: many; CDR3nt: TGCAGTGCTAGAGGCGCGGCGGAGAACAATGAGCAGTTCTTC; CDR3aa: CSARGAAENNEQFF
d_gene: TRBD1; j_gene: TRBJ2-5; v_gene: TRBV13; abundance: few; CDR3nt: TGTGCCAGCAGCACCGACAGGGGGTCGGAGACCCAGTACTTC; CDR3aa: CASSTDRGSETQYF
d_gene: -; j_gene: TRBJ2-3; v_gene: TRBV5-1; abundance: many; CDR3nt: TGCGCCAGCAGCTCGGCCCCGGGTTCAGGCACAGATACGCAGTATTTT; CDR3aa: CASSSAPGSGTDTQYF
d_gene: -; j_gene: TRBJ2-2; v_gene: TRBV20-1; abundance: -; CDR3nt: TGCAGTGCTAGAGATTCGAGGAACACCGGGGAGCTGTTTTTT; CDR3aa: CSARDSRNTGELFF
d_gene: -; j_gene: TRBJ2-1; v_gene: TRBV5-1; abundance: -; CDR3nt: TGCGCCAGCAGCTTGTTGCCCAGGGGGCCGATAGCGGGAGAGCAGTTCTTC; CDR3aa: CASSLLPRGPIAGEQFF
d_gene: -; j_gene: TRBJ2-2; v_gene: TRBV13; abundance: -; CDR3nt: TGTGCCAGCAGCTTAGGTGACGGTGGAGGCACCGGGGAGCTGTTTTTT; CDR3aa: CASSLGDGGGTGELFF